This T cell receptor (beta chain) was sequenced during a study of CD8+ T cells in alopecia areata. Study as a whole: Patients in the treated group were given tofacitinib by mouth, 5 to 10 mg twice a day. Regarding the study as a whole: In scalp and blood during tofacitinib, many expanded lesional clones persisted. Normal skin contains resident alphabeta T cells, and these are also sequenced in scalp samples.

In its sample, this clone was seen a few times. Its antigen is not identified. As the sequencing template, cDNA was produced by extracting RNA and reverse transcribing it. The assay was immunoSEQ multiplex PCR, and TCRdb's table has in-frame clones only and misses some. Seen here are approximately 280,000 clones, 58% observed once, and the top ten hold approximately 1.7%. Treatment noted: oral pan-JAK inhibitor, 5-10 mg twice daily. Researchers took lesional scalp punch biopsies and peripheral blood from people who were alopecia areata patients. The source was CD4+ T cells sorted from blood, collected at week 24, from a patient treated with tofacitinib. The sequence was collected from a human donor with alopecia areata.

In DNA, the CDR3 is TGCGCCAGCAGCTTGCGGCAGTATAATTCACCCCTCCACTTT. Its protein is CASSLRQYNSPLHF. The rearrangement joins TRBV5-1 to TRBJ1-6; no definite D call. V dropped 1 base and J dropped 4 bases, with 6 bases sitting between them. Germline V gene data show CDR1 as SGHRS and CDR2 as YFSETQ. CDR3 size: 14 residues.